Listed below are T cell receptor beta chains from one sample, sequenced in a study of blood T cell repertoires in COVID-19. The method was immunoSEQ multiplex PCR; TCRdb's version includes in-frame clones alone and lacks a portion of them. The sample consists of approximately 150,000 clones, 87% of them appearing once. The sequenced material came from peripheral blood. These receptors were taken from a woman aged 60-75 years with active or convalescent COVID-19. The CDR3 runs from the conserved cysteine through the conserved F or W. D genes are given only for firm matches. For some rows the clone size is stated as once, few or many, or as a class when expanded; others skip it.

.	.	TRBV4-1	TRBJ2-4	CASSQDGGALAKNIQYF	TGCGCCAGCAGCCAAGATGGCGGAGCCTTAGCCAAAAACATTCAGTACTTC
.	.	TRBV12-3/TRBV12-4	TRBJ2-2	CASSPRDTGELFF	TGTGCCAGCAGCCCCCGGGACACCGGGGAGCTGTTTTTT
.	.	TRBV4-1	TRBJ1-2	CASSQVFGNIYGYTF	TGCGCCAGCAGCCAAGTATTCGGGAACATATATGGCTACACCTTC
.	.	TRBV12-3/TRBV12-4	TRBJ2-7	CASSLKGNYEQYF	TGTGCCAGCAGTTTAAAGGGGAACTACGAGCAGTACTTC
TRBD1	once	TRBV7-2	TRBJ1-1	CASSPRQGVVTEAFF	TGTGCCAGCAGCCCACGACAGGGAGTAGTTACTGAAGCTTTCTTT
TRBD1	once	TRBV18	TRBJ2-2	CASSPTGPATGELFF	TGTGCCAGCTCACCGACAGGGCCGGCCACCGGGGAGCTGTTTTTT
TRBD2	.	TRBV9	TRBJ2-3	CASSVGGTSGPDTQYF	TGTGCCAGCAGCGTAGGTGGGACTAGCGGTCCAGATACGCAGTATTTT
.	once	TRBV25-1	TRBJ1-3	CASSDLTGAGNTIYF	TGTGCCAGCAGTGACCTTACTGGAGCCGGAAACACCATATATTTT
TRBD1	.	TRBV4-1	TRBJ2-1	CASSPPGQGSNEQFF	TGCGCCAGCAGCCCTCCGGGACAGGGGTCGAATGAGCAGTTCTTC
.	.	TRBV20-1	TRBJ1-5	CSASLAGNQPQHF	TGCAGTGCTAGTTTAGCTGGCAATCAGCCCCAGCATTTT
.	.	TRBV25-1	TRBJ1-4	CASSANIPTNEKLFF	TGTGCCAGCAGTGCCAACATCCCAACTAATGAAAAACTGTTTTTT
TRBD1	.	TRBV19	TRBJ1-2	CASSADRGIAYGYTF	TGTGCCAGTAGTGCCGACAGGGGGATAGCCTATGGCTACACCTTC
.	.	TRBV18	TRBJ1-3	CASSPSLDSGNTIYF	TGTGCCAGCTCACCGTCTTTAGACTCTGGAAACACCATATATTTT
.	once	TRBV9	TRBJ1-3	CASSSTQGLGNTIYF	TGTGCCAGCAGCTCCACTCAGGGGTTAGGAAACACCATATATTTT
TRBD1	few	TRBV6-5	TRBJ2-7	CASRSPGQTSYEQYF	TGTGCCAGCAGGTCGCCGGGACAGACCTCCTACGAGCAGTACTTC
.	.	TRBV5-5	TRBJ2-2	CASSFGNTGELFF	TGTGCCAGCAGCTTCGGGAACACCGGGGAGCTGTTTTTT
.	.	TRBV6-5	TRBJ2-7	CASREGQVLHEQYF	TGTGCCAGCAGGGAGGGGCAGGTTCTCCACGAGCAGTACTTC
TRBD2	.	TRBV19	TRBJ2-2	CASSDRTSGGVELFF	TGTGCCAGTAGTGATCGGACTAGCGGGGGGGTGGAGCTGTTTTTT
.	.	TRBV27	TRBJ1-2	CASSLSTGDSYGYTF	TGTGCCAGCAGTTTATCGACGGGGGATAGCTATGGCTACACCTTC
.	.	TRBV15	TRBJ2-2	CATSRDLPQQGFTGELFF	TGTGCCACCAGCAGAGACCTCCCCCAACAGGGATTCACCGGGGAGCTGTTTTTT
TRBD1	.	TRBV4-3	TRBJ1-2	CASSLNQGDGYTF	TGCGCCAGCAGCCTTAACCAGGGGGATGGCTACACCTTC
TRBD2	.	TRBV7-9	TRBJ2-5	CASSFPRNSGGQETQYF	TGTGCCAGCAGCTTTCCCCGAAATAGCGGGGGACAAGAGACCCAGTACTTC
.	.	TRBV10-3	TRBJ1-5	CAISVQRDNQPQHF	TGTGCCATCAGTGTACAGAGAGACAATCAGCCCCAGCATTTT
TRBD1	.	TRBV3-1/TRBV3-2	TRBJ1-3	CASSLGQGGLSGNTIYF	TGTGCCAGCAGCCTAGGACAGGGGGGGCTCTCTGGAAACACCATATATTTT
.	.	TRBV18	TRBJ1-5	CASSPAGNSNQPQHF	TGTGCCAGCTCACCAGCGGGGAATAGCAATCAGCCCCAGCATTTT
.	.	TRBV7-9	TRBJ1-6	CASSSSQANNSPLHF	TGTGCCAGCAGCTCCAGCCAGGCGAATAATTCACCCCTCCACTTT
.	.	TRBV9	TRBJ1-6	CASSPTGINSPLHF	TGTGCCAGCAGCCCAACAGGGATTAATTCACCCCTCCACTTT
.	.	TRBV25-1	TRBJ2-7	CASSDSLRQSEQYF	TGTGCCAGCAGTGATTCCCTTCGACAGAGCGAGCAGTACTTC
TRBD1	.	TRBV29-1	TRBJ1-2	CSVEVGTGYGYTF	TGCAGCGTTGAAGTTGGGACAGGCTATGGCTACACCTTC
TRBD1	.	TRBV4-1	TRBJ2-2	CASSHPTGYTGELFF	TGCGCCAGCAGCCACCCGACAGGGTACACCGGGGAGCTGTTTTTT
TRBD1	.	TRBV7-6	TRBJ2-1	CASSYPQGGFNEQFF	TGTGCCAGCAGCTATCCACAGGGGGGCTTCAATGAGCAGTTCTTC
.	.	TRBV3-1/TRBV3-2	TRBJ1-1	CASSFRGGENTEAFF	TGTGCCAGCAGCTTCCGGGGGGGTGAGAACACTGAAGCTTTCTTT
.	.	TRBV5-4	TRBJ1-2	CASSLEGEGRGYTF	TGTGCCAGCAGCTTGGAAGGGGAGGGCCGTGGCTACACCTTC